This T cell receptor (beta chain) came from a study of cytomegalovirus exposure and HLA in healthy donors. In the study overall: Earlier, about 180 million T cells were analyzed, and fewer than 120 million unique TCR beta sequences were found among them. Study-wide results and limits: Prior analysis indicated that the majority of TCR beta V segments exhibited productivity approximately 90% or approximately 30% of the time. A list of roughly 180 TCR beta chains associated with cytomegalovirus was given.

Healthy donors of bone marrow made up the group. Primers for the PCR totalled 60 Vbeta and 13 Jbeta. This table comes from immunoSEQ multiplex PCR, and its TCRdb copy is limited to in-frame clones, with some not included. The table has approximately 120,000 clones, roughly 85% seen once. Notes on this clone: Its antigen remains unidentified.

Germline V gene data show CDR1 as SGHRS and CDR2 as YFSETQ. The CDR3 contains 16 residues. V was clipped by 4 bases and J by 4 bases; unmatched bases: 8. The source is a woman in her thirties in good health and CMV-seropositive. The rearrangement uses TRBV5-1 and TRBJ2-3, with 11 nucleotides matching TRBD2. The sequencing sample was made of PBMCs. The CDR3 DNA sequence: TGCGCCAGCAGCCTGGTAGCGGGGGGGCCGGCAGATACGCAGTATTTT. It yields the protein CASSLVAGGPADTQYF.